The clone carrying this T cell receptor (beta chain) has just one count. Method: immunoSEQ multiplex PCR; TCRdb's copy keeps in-frame clones and lacks some. Among about 110,000 clones listed, around nine tenths were seen once. This CDR3 is 14 amino acids long. V lost 6 bases and J 7 bases, leaving 16 bases between the germline ends. Germline CDR1 reads MNHEY; CDR2 reads SVGAGI. This record belongs to a study of T cell responses to AZD1222 COVID-19 vaccine. Specimen: peripheral blood, collected on day 0 of MenACWY control vaccination. The clonotype comes from an adult in good health. V usage is TRBV6-5 and J usage is TRBJ1-5; perhaps TRBD1 as D (6 bases). In DNA, the CDR3 is TGTGCCAGCAGGTCTGGGGGGGGCGGGCAGCCCCAGCATTTT. This translates into CASRSGGGGQPQHF.